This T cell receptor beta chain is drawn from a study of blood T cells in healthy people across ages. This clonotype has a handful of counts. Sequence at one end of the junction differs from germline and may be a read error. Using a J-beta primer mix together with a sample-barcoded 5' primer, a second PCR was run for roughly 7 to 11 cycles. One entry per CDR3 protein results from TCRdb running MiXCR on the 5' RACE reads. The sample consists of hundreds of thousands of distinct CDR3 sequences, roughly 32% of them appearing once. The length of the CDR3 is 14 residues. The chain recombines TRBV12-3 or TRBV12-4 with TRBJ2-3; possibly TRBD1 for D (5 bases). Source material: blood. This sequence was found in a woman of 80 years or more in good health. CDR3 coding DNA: TGTGCCAGCAGTTTTCGGCAGGGCACAGATGCGCAGTATTTT. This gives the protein CASSFRQGTDAQYF.